This TCR beta chain was documented in a study of blood T cell repertoires in COVID-19. Whole-study context: Sample material is recorded as cDNA or gDNA derived from T cells, B-cell-depleted T cells, or PBMCs.

Authors' methods: For nucleated cells, counts were estimated from reference gene primer amplification. Method: immunoSEQ multiplex PCR; TCRdb's copy keeps in-frame clones and lacks some. V and J calls and clone size are copied from that table; D and trimming were computed from the DNA. The repertoire has approximately 70,000 clones, 90% of them found once; the top ten carry approximately 2.5%. In regard to this clone: The junction departs from the called germline gene at one end, perhaps through a read error.

Germline V CDR1 and CDR2: LGHNA, YNFKEQ. There are 15 residues in the CDR3. Sequenced sample: peripheral blood. This chain joins TRBV4-2 and TRBJ2-7, with 8 bases fitting TRBD2. This TCR was recovered from a human donor in a cohort sampled during active COVID-19. CDR3 nucleotide sequence: TGTGCCAGCAGCCAAGTAAGCGGGAGCTCCAACGAGCAGTACTTC. Translating gives CASSQVSGSSNEQYF.